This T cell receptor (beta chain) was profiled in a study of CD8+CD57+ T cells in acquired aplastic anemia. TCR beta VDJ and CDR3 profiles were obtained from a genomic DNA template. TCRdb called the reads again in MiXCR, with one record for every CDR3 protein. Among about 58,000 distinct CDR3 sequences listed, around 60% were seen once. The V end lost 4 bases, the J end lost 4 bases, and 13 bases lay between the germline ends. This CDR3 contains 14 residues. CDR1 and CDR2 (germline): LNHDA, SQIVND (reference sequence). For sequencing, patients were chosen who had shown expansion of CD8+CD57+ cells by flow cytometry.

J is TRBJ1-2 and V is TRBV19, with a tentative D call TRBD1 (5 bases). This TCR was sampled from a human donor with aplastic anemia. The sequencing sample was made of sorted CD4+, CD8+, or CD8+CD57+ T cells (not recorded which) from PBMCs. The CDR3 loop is CASSNRRDSYGYTF. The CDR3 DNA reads TGTGCCAGTAGTAACCGCAGGGATAGCTATGGCTACACCTTC.